This T cell receptor (beta chain) was identified in a study of T cell repertoires in cytomegalovirus infection (dated by TCRdb to the late 2010s). Regarding the research as a whole: Alongside well-studied HLA-B-restricted epitopes, the peptide stimulations were aimed at recently identified HLA-C-restricted CMV epitopes, whose presentation resists viral immunomodulation. The HLA type of each donor mattered for the analysis, because public TCR beta signatures pointed to carriage of CMV infection along with the matching HLA type. Broader findings and caveats from the paper: The ex vivo response was dominated by HLA-C-restricted CMV-specific TCR beta clonotypes, and the single most frequent clonotype in two of eight donors was supplied by these HLA-C-restricted clonotypes. Cumulative frequency of public TCR beta family members discriminated carriers of CMV infection plus the relevant HLA type in this cohort and an independent 352-donor cohort.

Sequenced using an Illumina HiSeq 1500. TCRdb reworked the public reads: Q25 trimming with fastp, MiXCR clone assembly, productive beta chains retained. Every distinct CDR3 protein forms one entry, paired with its most common genes and DNA. The sample table contains under 850,000 distinct CDR3 sequences; only one count was recorded for around 35% of them. The ten largest clones represent 18% of the sample. Compared with germline, V lacks 7 bases and J lacks 8 bases; bases without a gene match: 17. Sequences SGHTA (CDR1) and FQGNSA (CDR2) are obtained from the germline V gene. The CDR3, from cysteine to phenylalanine, totals 16 residues. Only the CDR3 portion is preserved as DNA: 48 bases, with reading frame beginning at the first base. In light of the paper, this sample's treatment or condition label describes: in vitro stimulation with specific CMV peptide epitopes to enrich CMV-specific T cells.

This clonotype has ten or more counts. What this receptor recognizes is not known. Per-base qualities were not stored, and no clone one base away is much larger. The receptor was isolated from a human donor in good health (CMV status not recorded). Some clones in this sample may be carry-over from other donors' samples. The sequence joins TRBV7-2 to TRBJ2-3; 8 of the junction bases match TRBD2. The material was cultured PBMCs, obtained from culture after CMV antigen stimulation. DNA sequence: TGTGCCAGCACCCCACAGCAGACTAGCGATTCAAGTACGCAGTATTTT. Its amino acids are CASTPQQTSDSSTQYF.